This T cell receptor beta chain was identified in a study of shared clonotypes between healthy human individuals. Deep-level settings were used for running the assay. Measured with immunoSEQ multiplex PCR; TCRdb has only the in-frame clones, and not every one. The sample shows 2.3 million or so clones, about 92% of them seen only once. Points on this clone: The same CDR3 is also encoded by other DNA sequences in this sample.

The V gene's germline CDR1 is SGHRS and CDR2 YFSETQ. The ends were cut back, 0 bases at V and 5 bases at J, with 11 bases in the middle. The CDR3 contains 14 residues. This chain connects TRBV5-1 to TRBJ1-1; D unclear. This TCR derives from a man between 18 and 29 years old in good health. Some clones in this sample may be carry-over from other donors' samples. The sequencing sample was made of naive CD4+ T cells from PBMCs. Documented subset: CD45RA+ positively selected. The CDR3 protein is CASSLVGRGTEAFF. In DNA form, the CDR3 reads TGCGCCAGCAGCTTGGTAGGGCGAGGGACTGAAGCTTTCTTT.